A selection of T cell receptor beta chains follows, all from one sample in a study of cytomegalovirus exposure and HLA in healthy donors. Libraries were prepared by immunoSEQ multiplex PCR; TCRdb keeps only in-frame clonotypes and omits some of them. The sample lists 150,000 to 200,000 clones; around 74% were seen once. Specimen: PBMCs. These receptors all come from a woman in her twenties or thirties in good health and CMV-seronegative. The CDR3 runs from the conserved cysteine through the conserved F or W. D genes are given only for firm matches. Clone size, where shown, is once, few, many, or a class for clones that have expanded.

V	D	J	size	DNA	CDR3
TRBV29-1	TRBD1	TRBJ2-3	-	TGCAGCGCCCCCGGACAGGGCACAGATACGCAGTATTTT	CSAPGQGTDTQYF
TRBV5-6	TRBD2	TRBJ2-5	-	TGTGCCAGCAGCTTGCAACTGCGGGAGGAGACCCAGTACTTC	CASSLQLREETQYF
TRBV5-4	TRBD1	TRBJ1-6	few	TGTGCCAGCAGCTGGGACAGCTATAATTCACCCCTCCACTTT	CASSWDSYNSPLHF
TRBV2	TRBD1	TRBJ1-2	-	TGTGCCAGCAGTGCCCTACAGGGGGCGGGCTATGGCTACACCTTC	CASSALQGAGYGYTF
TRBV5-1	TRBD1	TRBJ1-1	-	TGCGCCAGCAGCTTTCAGGGGGGCACTGAAGCTTTCTTT	CASSFQGGTEAFF
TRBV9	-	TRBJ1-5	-	TGTGCCAGCCGCGGCACCAGGCCCTCGGTTCGGGAGCAGCCCCAGCATTTT	CASRGTRPSVREQPQHF
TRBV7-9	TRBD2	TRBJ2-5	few	TGTGCCAGCAGCTTAGGACTAGCGGAAGAGACCCAGTACTTC	CASSLGLAEETQYF
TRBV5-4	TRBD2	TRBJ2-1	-	TGTGCCAGCAGCGGGACTAGCGGGGGCCAAGTAAGGGGGAATGAGCAGTTCTTC	CASSGTSGGQVRGNEQFF
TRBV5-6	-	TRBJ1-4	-	TGTGCCAGCAGCTTGGGTTGGCAGGGCCATGAAAAACTGTTTTTT	CASSLGWQGHEKLFF
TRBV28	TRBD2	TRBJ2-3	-	TGTGCCAGCAGTTTATCTGGAATAGCGGGAGGCACAGATACGCAGTATTTT	CASSLSGIAGGTDTQYF
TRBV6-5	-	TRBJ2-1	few	TGTGCCAGCAGCTCTGCCGGTTGGCAGTTCTTC	CASSSAGWQFF
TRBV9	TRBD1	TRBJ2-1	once	TGTGCCAGCAGCTTCCGGGACAGGGGGGACTTCTACAATGAGCAGTTCTTC	CASSFRDRGDFYNEQFF
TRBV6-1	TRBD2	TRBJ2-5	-	TGTGCCAGCAGTGCCAGCGGGGGGGATCAAGAGACCCAGTACTTC	CASSASGGDQETQYF
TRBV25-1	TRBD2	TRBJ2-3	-	TGTGCCAGCAGTCTCACAGGTTTCCGGACTAGCGGCACAGATACGCAGTATTTT	CASSLTGFRTSGTDTQYF
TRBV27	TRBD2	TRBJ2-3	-	TGTGCCAGCAGTTTCGGACTAGCGGGCAGCACAGATACGCAGTATTTT	CASSFGLAGSTDTQYF
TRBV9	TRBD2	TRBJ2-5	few	TGTGCCAGCAGCGTAGGGGCGACTAGCGGGGGGGAAGAGACCCAGTACTTC	CASSVGATSGGEETQYF
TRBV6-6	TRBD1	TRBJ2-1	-	TGTGCCAGCAGTTACTCGACTGGGACAGGGGTCTATGAGCAGTTCTTC	CASSYSTGTGVYEQFF
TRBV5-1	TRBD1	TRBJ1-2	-	TGCGCCAGCAGCTTGATTTACGGGACAGCAGCTAACTATGGCTACACCTTC	CASSLIYGTAANYGYTF
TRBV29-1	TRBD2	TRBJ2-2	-	TGCAGCGTTGGACTAGCGATAACCGGGGAGCTGTTTTTT	CSVGLAITGELFF
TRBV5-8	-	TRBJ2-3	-	TGTGCCAGCAGCTTGACAGGAACAGATACGCAGTATTTT	CASSLTGTDTQYF
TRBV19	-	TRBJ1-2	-	TGTGCCAGTAGGTTACAGGGAAGTGGGGGTGATGCCTATGGCTACACCTTC	CASRLQGSGGDAYGYTF
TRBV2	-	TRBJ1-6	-	TGTGCCAGCAGGGCAGCGCCTAATTCACCCCTCCACTTT	CASRAAPNSPLHF
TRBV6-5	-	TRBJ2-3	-	TGTGCCAGCAGTTTAGAGGGCACAGATACGCAGTATTTT	CASSLEGTDTQYF
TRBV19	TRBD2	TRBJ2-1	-	TGTGCCAGTAGTATAGGTGGGAGGACTAGCGCCTACAATGAGCAGTTCTTC	CASSIGGRTSAYNEQFF
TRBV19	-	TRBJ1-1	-	TGTGCCAGTAGTAGTTCGTGGAGGGGCTCGAACACTGAAGCTTTCTTT	CASSSSWRGSNTEAFF
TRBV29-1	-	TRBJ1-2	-	TGCAGCGTTGGACAGTTAGCTAACTATGGCTACACCTTC	CSVGQLANYGYTF
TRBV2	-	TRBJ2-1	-	TGTGCCAGCAGTGAAAACAGGGTGGCGTCCTACAATGAGCAGTTCTTC	CASSENRVASYNEQFF
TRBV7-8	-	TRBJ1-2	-	TGTGCCAGCAGCTTAGCGCTTTCTCGGAAGGGGGTATTGGATGGCTACACCTTC	CASSLALSRKGVLDGYTF
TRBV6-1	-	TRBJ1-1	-	TGTGCCAGCAGTGCCGTCTCGGGGGACACTGAAGCTTTCTTT	CASSAVSGDTEAFF
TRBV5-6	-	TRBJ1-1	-	TGTGCCAGCAGCTTGGGAGTGACAGGGAACACTGAAGCTTTCTTT	CASSLGVTGNTEAFF
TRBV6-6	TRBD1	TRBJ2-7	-	TGTGCCAGCAGTTTACAGGGGCCGTCCTACGAGCAGTACTTC	CASSLQGPSYEQYF
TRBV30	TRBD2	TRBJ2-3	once	TGTGCCTGGAGTGTATTTGGTAGCGGGGGGGTAACAGATACGCAGTATTTT	CAWSVFGSGGVTDTQYF
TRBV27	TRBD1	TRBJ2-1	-	TGTGCCAGCAGTTTAACGGGACAGTCTTACAATGAGCAGTTCTTC	CASSLTGQSYNEQFF
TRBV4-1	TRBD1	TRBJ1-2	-	TGCGCCAGCAGCCCCGAGCTGGGGACAGGGGGCGGAGGCTACACCTTC	CASSPELGTGGGGYTF
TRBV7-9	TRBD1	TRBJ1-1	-	TGTGCCAGCAGGCGATATAGGGACAGTAACACTGAAGCTTTCTTT	CASRRYRDSNTEAFF
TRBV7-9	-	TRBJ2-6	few	TGTGCCAGCAGAAGAGGGCGGTTGGGGGCCAACGTCCTGACTTTC	CASRRGRLGANVLTF
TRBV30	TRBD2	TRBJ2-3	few	TGTGCCTGGAGTCCAGGACTAGCGGGGGTCCAGACAGATACGCAGTATTTT	CAWSPGLAGVQTDTQYF
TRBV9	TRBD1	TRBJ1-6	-	TGTGCCAGCAGCATCGCCCGGGACAGGGGGGGATCACCCCTCCACTTT	CASSIARDRGGSPLHF
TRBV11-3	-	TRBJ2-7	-	TGTGCCAGCAGCTTAGGCCATGGGCCTGGCTACGAGCAGTACTTC	CASSLGHGPGYEQYF
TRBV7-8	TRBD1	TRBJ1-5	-	TGTGCCAGCAGCTTAGGTAGTAGGACAGGGGGCGATCAGCCCCAGCATTTT	CASSLGSRTGGDQPQHF
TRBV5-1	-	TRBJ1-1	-	TGCGCCAGCAGCTTGTTCACAAACACTGAAGCTTTCTTT	CASSLFTNTEAFF
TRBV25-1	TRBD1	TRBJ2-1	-	TGTGCCAGCAGTGAACCGGGACAGGGGAACAATGGGCAGTTCTTC	CASSEPGQGNNGQFF
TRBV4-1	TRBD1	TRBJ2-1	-	TGCGCCAGCAGCCGTCCTTCTCCCGGGACAGGGGGGAATGAGCAGTTCTTC	CASSRPSPGTGGNEQFF
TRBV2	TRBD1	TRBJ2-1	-	TGTGCCAGCAGTGCGGACAGGGGAACCTACAATGAGCAGTTCTTC	CASSADRGTYNEQFF